A single sample gave rise to the 9 T cell receptor beta chains below, sequenced in a study of blood T cell repertoires in COVID-19. Only in-frame clones appear in the TCRdb table, and some are missing; sequencing was by immunoSEQ multiplex PCR. The sample consists of around 100,000 clones, more than 80% of them appearing once. The sequenced sample was peripheral blood. These receptors all stem from a woman aged 60-75 years with acute or convalescent COVID-19.

The CDR3 nucleotides are TGTGCCAGCAGCCACCTACCGGGACAGGGGGATGAAAAACTGTTTTTT. Residues: CASSHLPGQGDEKLFF. The chain recombines TRBV14 with TRBJ1-4, with TRBD1 identical over 11 bases. With 3 bases clipped from V and 6 bases from J, the junction kept 6 bases outside the gene matches. CDR3 size: 16 residues. The germline gives CDR1 SGHDN, CDR2 FVKESK.

The chain recombines TRBV5-4 with TRBJ2-2, with D tentatively TRBD2 (6 bases). The CDR3 totals 14 residues. The V end was cut by 2 bases, the J end by 4 bases, with 9 bases between. The germline V gene has CDR1 SGHNT and CDR2 YYREEE (reference sequence). CDR3 coding DNA: TGTGCCAGCAGCTTCATAGCGGCCACCGGGGAGCTGTTTTTT. This codes for CASSFIAATGELFF.

This rearrangement joins TRBV2 to TRBJ2-7; TRBD2 aligns across 11 bases. V lost 0 bases and J lost 1; bases outside the gene matches: 8. Germline CDR1 reads SNHLY; CDR2 reads FYNNEI. The CDR3 contains 18 residues. DNA for the CDR3: TGTGCCAGCAGTGAAGCGAAACCGGGACTAGCGGTGTCCTACGAGCAGTACGTC. It is translated as CASSEAKPGLAVSYEQYV.

This clone showed up just a few times. The chain links TRBV5-1 to TRBJ2-7; TRBD2 matches at 14 bases. The length of the CDR3 is 14 residues. CDR1 is SGHRS, CDR2 YFSETQ, per germline. V gave up 4 bases and J gave up 6 bases; unmatched junction bases: 3. CDR3: CASSLGTSGSEQYV. CDR3 coding DNA: TGCGCCAGCAGCCTAGGGACTAGCGGGAGCGAGCAGTACGTC.

The CDR3 spells CASSPAGGNTGELFF. The CDR3 coding sequence is TGTGCCAGCTCACCCGCGGGAGGGAACACCGGGGAGCTGTTTTTT. The chain employs TRBV18 and TRBJ2-2; the match to TRBD2 covers 8 bases. CDR1 and CDR2 from the germline V gene are KGHSH and LQKENI. This CDR3 is 15 amino acids long. The J segment lost 1 base and the V segment lost 3 bases, leaving 1 base of the junction unmatched.

The chain couples TRBV5-1 to TRBJ1-2, with 10 bases that match TRBD1. The CDR3 is made up of 15 amino acids. V lost 0 bases, J lost 4 bases, and 3 bases stayed unmatched. Germline V lookup: CDR1 SGHRS, CDR2 YFSETQ. The CDR3 coding sequence is TGCGCCAGCAGCTTGGCCGGGACAGGGGCCTATGGCTACACCTTC. This encodes CASSLAGTGAYGYTF.

The chain employs TRBV29-1 and TRBJ1-1; D is unclear. Germline values: CDR1 SQVTM, CDR2 ANQGSEA. This CDR3 contains 14 residues. V lost 2 bases and J lost 4, with 14 bases in between. The CDR3 coding sequence is TGCAGCGTTGAAAAGGGTAGTCGGGGCACTGAAGCTTTCTTT. As protein: CSVEKGSRGTEAFF.

The chain is built from TRBV7-6 and TRBJ2-7; the match to TRBD2 covers 7 bases. Germline lookup yields CDR1 SGHVS and CDR2 FNYEAQ. Trimming at V came to 1 base and at J to 0 bases, leaving 12 bases not matched to a gene. The CDR3 runs to 18 residues. The CDR3 here is CASSLEVASGTLSYEQYF. CDR3 bases: TGTGCCAGCAGCTTAGAGGTGGCTAGCGGCACACTCTCCTACGAGCAGTACTTC.

The V and J genes are TRBV6-1 and TRBJ1-5; D call uncertain. Germline V gene sequence: CDR1 MNHNS, CDR2 SASEGT. Deletions cut 1 base from V and 3 bases from J, with 7 bases between. The CDR3 runs to 14 residues. CDR3 sequence (DNA): TGTGCCAGCAGTGAAGTCTACCCCAATCAGCCCCAGCATTTT. Translated: CASSEVYPNQPQHF.